Listed here is a single T cell receptor (beta chain). Its binding antigen is unknown. Base-call qualities are not available, and no considerably larger clone is one nucleotide away. This entry belongs to a study of blood T cell repertoires in COVID-19 (dated by TCRdb to the early 2020s). In the study overall: Samples from collaborators originated in the United States, Italy and Spain and spanned both the acute and convalescent phases of COVID-19. The samples were drawn from two sources: the first 160 participants of the ongoing ImmuneRACE study, and 1,254 subjects contributed by 6 global collaborators. The prospective study material was composed of cDNA or gDNA derived from T cells, B-cell-depleted T cells, or PBMCs. HLA class I and class II types, where available, came from metadata supplied by the sample provider rather than from assay-based typing. The dataset comprised deeply sampled blood TCRbeta repertoires from subjects exposed to, actively infected with, or recovered from COVID-19. Sample metadata almost always included a de-identified subject ID, COVID-19 status, age in years and sex. The repertoires were released in a freely available public database meant as a resource for research on the immune response to SARS-CoV-2.

The investigation overall reported the following: The amount of clinical and demographic metadata varied by source and participant and was provided uncurated.

Trimming costs V 7 bases and J 4 bases, and their ends lie 8 bases apart. The germline V gene supplies CDR1 MNHEY and CDR2 SVGAGI. The CDR3 starts with the cysteine, ends with the phenylalanine, and has 13 residues. CDR3 DNA only is kept here, 39 bases in frame from base 1. Whole blood was collected in K2EDTA tubes by collaborating institutions according to the institutions' own protocols. Collaborator samples were shipped for TCRbeta analysis as frozen whole blood, isolated PBMCs, or DNA extracted from either sample type. TCRbeta CDR3 regions were amplified from genomic DNA by means of the immunoSEQ Assay, a bias-controlled multiplex PCR. In the source study's methods: Nucleated cell counts per sample were estimated from amplification of reference gene primers within the assay. Sequence reads were collapsed and filtered to measure the absolute abundance of every unique TCRbeta CDR3 rearrangement. Productive Simpson clonality was computed per sample as the square root of Simpson's diversity index over productive rearrangements. In its TCRdb copy, this immuneACCESS table keeps in-frame sequences only and misses some clones. Where compared with another copy, unresolved V genes explain less than half of these, and the others have no known cause. That table furnishes V, J and clone size, whereas the DNA furnished D and trimming. This sample comprises 50,000 to 65,000 clones, 80% to 95% of them detected only once. The ten top clones hold approximately 6% of the sample.

The source is a human donor in a cohort sampled during active COVID-19. The sequenced material came from peripheral blood. This sequence uses TRBV6-5 and TRBJ2-6; the D segment could be TRBD1, given 5 matching bases. At the DNA level, the sequence is TGTGCCAGCACAGGGTGGGGGGCCAACGTCCTGACTTTC. The resulting protein is CASTGWGANVLTF.